This TCR beta chain was recovered during a study of response to subunit inactivated influenza vaccine. Whole-study findings and limits: Authors suggested few new T cells are recruited by each seasonal influenza vaccination.

TCRdb reprocessed the RT-PCR reads with MiXCR, giving one entry per CDR3 protein. In the table there are around 580,000 distinct CDR3 sequences, about 12% of which are singletons. For this clonotype: The antigen is not known.

V lost 2 bases and J lost 9, with 8 bases in between. Germline lookup yields CDR1 WSHSY and CDR2 SAAADI. The CDR3 covers 12 residues. The clonotype originates from a man aged 50 or older who received an inactivated influenza vaccine. The sample consisted of PBMCs from blood, taken on the day of vaccination. V gene TRBV10-2 combines with J gene TRBJ2-1, with D unresolved. The CDR3 protein is CASSEVAPEQFF. The DNA for the CDR3 is TGCGCCAGCAGTGAGGTAGCTCCTGAGCAGTTCTTC.